This TCR beta chain was found in a study of blood T cell repertoires in COVID-19. In the study overall: T cells, B-cell-depleted T cells, or PBMCs supplied cDNA or gDNA.

Using immunoSEQ multiplex PCR, the repertoire was profiled, and TCRdb retains in-frame clones only, with some absent. Altogether roughly 280,000 clones are present, around 90% being singletons, with the ten largest covering 2.2%. This sequence was found in a woman in her 50s who had recovered from COVID-19. The sample was peripheral blood.

Here the CDR3 reads CATSRSFGQGSYGYTF. In DNA form, the CDR3 reads TGTGCCACCAGCAGATCCTTCGGACAGGGGAGCTATGGCTACACCTTC. The V call is TRBV15, the J call TRBJ1-2; 9 bases fit TRBD1. Germline V gives CDR1 LNHNV, CDR2 YYDKDF (reference sequence). The CDR3 consists of 16 residues. After removal of 2 bases from V and 4 bases from J, the junction contained 8 bases not matched to a gene. The entire variable domain, with the rest obtained from reference TRBV15 and TRBJ1-2, is as follows: DAMVIQNPRYQVTQFGKPVTLSCSQTLNHNVMYWYQQKSSQAPKLLFHYYDKDFNNEADTPDNFQSRRPNTSFCFLDIRSPGLGDTAMYLCATSRSFGQGSYGYTFGSGTRLTVV.